These 4 T cell receptor beta chains came from one sample sequenced in a study of control samples from healthy donors and cancer patients. Sequenced by immunoSEQ multiplex PCR; TCRdb stores in-frame clones only, minus some. Here the sample spans 70,000 or so clones, about 87% being singletons. The sequenced sample consisted of blood. The receptor source for this set is a man aged 45-65 years in good health.

Written as DNA, the CDR3 is TGCGCCAGCAGCTTATCCTCAACTAATGAAAAACTGTTTTTT. Amino acids: CASSLSSTNEKLFF. This chain links TRBV4-3 with TRBJ1-4; D unresolved. The germline gives CDR1 LGHNA, CDR2 YSLEER. V lost 5 bases, J lost 0 bases, and 7 bases lay in between. There are 14 residues in the CDR3.

This rearrangement joins TRBV7-9 to TRBJ2-4; TRBD2 matches at 10 bases. The CDR3 totals 15 residues. V was clipped by 5 bases and J by 7 bases; unmatched bases: 8. CDR1 is SEHNR and CDR2 is FQNEAQ in the germline V gene (reference sequence). CDR3 residues: CASSTQAGGNNIQYF. DNA for the CDR3: TGTGCCAGCAGCACCCAAGCGGGAGGGAATAACATTCAGTACTTC. Using reference TRBV7-9 and TRBJ2-4 for the parts outside the CDR3, the full variable domain is DTGVSQNPRHKITKRGQNVTFRCDPISEHNRLYWYRQTLGQGPEFLTYFQNEAQLEKSRLLSDRFSAERPKGSFSTLEIQRTEQGDSAMYLCASSTQAGGNNIQYFGAGTRLSVL.

The chain joins TRBV27 to TRBJ2-7; D uncertain. Germline CDR1 MNHEY, CDR2 SMNVEV (reference sequence). The CDR3 is made up of 10 amino acids. The CDR3, as DNA: TGTGTGGCAGGCTCCTACGAGCAGTACTTC. Amino acid sequence: CVAGSYEQYF.

This clone was found once. V usage is TRBV6-1 and J usage is TRBJ1-2; TRBD1 aligns across 8 bases. Germline values: CDR1 MNHNS, CDR2 SASEGT. CDR3 length equals 13 residues. V dropped 3 bases and J dropped 4; count of bases not matched to a gene: 1. The CDR3, as DNA: TGTGCCAGCAGTGAGGACAGGGTCTATGGCTACACCTTC. It encodes CASSEDRVYGYTF.